A selection of T cell receptor beta chains follows, all from one sample in a study of shared clonotypes between healthy human individuals. TCRdb's table, derived via immunoSEQ multiplex PCR, lists solely in-frame clones and lacks some. The data hold around 2.5 million clones, with 90% to 95% observed a single time. The source material was naive CD4+ T cells from PBMCs. The origin of the receptors is a man younger than 30 in good health. Some clones in this sample may be carry-over from other donors' samples. The CDR3 runs from the conserved cysteine through the conserved F or W. A D gene is named only where the DNA matches it firmly. Clone size is given for some rows only: seen once, a few or many times, or a class if the clone is expanded.

>TRBJ2-2|13|TRBD1|TRBV6-1|.
CGTTGVNTGELFF
>TRBJ2-2|14|.|TRBV9|.
CASSVLGYTGELFF
>TRBJ1-3|14|TRBD1|TRBV2|few
CASNGQGYGNTIYF
>TRBJ2-6|17|.|TRBV2|once
CASSQQGPGSGANVLTF
>TRBJ2-2|16|.|TRBV7-7|.
CASSLGRVRNTGELFF
>TRBJ2-1|13|TRBD2|TRBV29-1|.
CSETSGKYNEQFF
>TRBJ2-5|11|TRBD2|TRBV7-7|once
CATSGGETQYF
>TRBJ2-7|14|TRBD1|TRBV6-5|.
CASRSRDRVGEQYF
>TRBJ2-2|16|.|TRBV6-5|.
CASSYSGHPNTGELFF
>TRBJ2-7|13|.|TRBV6-1|.
CASSADRYYEQYF
>TRBJ1-5|16|.|TRBV4-1|.
CASSQVVRVEGQPQHF
>TRBJ2-7|13|.|TRBV10-1|.
CASSELAPGEQYF
>TRBJ1-4|16|TRBD1|TRBV5-4|.
CASSLAQGTGNEKLFF
>TRBJ2-3|15|.|TRBV6-6|.
CASSYFLRTEDTQYF
>TRBJ2-7|14|.|TRBV7-2|few
CASSLDSQSYEQYF
>TRBJ2-3|15|TRBD2|TRBV7-2|once
CASGLAGVSPDTQYF
>TRBJ2-7|15|.|TRBV4-3|.
CASSQKQGRSYEQYF
>TRBJ2-1|15|TRBD2|TRBV7-8|.
CASSLREGTYNEQFF
>TRBJ2-3|16|TRBD2|TRBV4-2|.
CASSPRLAGGTDTQYF
>TRBJ1-4|15|.|TRBV7-3|.
CASSLFGYRHEKLFF
>TRBJ2-3|14|.|TRBV5-1|.
CASRSRLNTDTQYF
>TRBJ1-2|12|.|TRBV28|.
CASSPLNIGYTF
>TRBJ1-4|17|.|TRBV10-3|.
CAISMGTQGGTNEKLFF
>TRBJ2-2|14|.|TRBV7-3|.
CASSPLAVLGELFF
>TRBJ2-7|16|.|TRBV7-9|.
CASSLGADNLPYEQYF
>TRBJ2-3|14|.|TRBV18|.
CASSTGGSTDTQYF
>TRBJ2-2|15|TRBD1|TRBV5-6|.
CASRGRDSGTGELFF
>TRBJ2-2|14|.|TRBV9|.
CASSVAGSTGELFF
>TRBJ1-2|13|.|TRBV28|.
CASLPTGVYGYTF
>TRBJ1-2|15|.|TRBV5-6|.
CASSAGTDPNYGYTF
>TRBJ2-3|11|.|TRBV7-6|.
CASSLGAEQYF
>TRBJ2-1|16|.|TRBV5-1|.
CASSITRTPETNEQFF
>TRBJ2-2|14|.|TRBV2|.
CASSEHRYTGELFF
>TRBJ2-7|14|.|TRBV27|.
CASSLSRSSYEQYF
>TRBJ2-5|13|.|TRBV7-2|.
CASSLDPGETQYF
>TRBJ2-1|16|.|TRBV27|.
CASSSGRSPPTKEQFF
>TRBJ2-5|15|TRBD1|TRBV2|.
CASSEQGTGQETQYF